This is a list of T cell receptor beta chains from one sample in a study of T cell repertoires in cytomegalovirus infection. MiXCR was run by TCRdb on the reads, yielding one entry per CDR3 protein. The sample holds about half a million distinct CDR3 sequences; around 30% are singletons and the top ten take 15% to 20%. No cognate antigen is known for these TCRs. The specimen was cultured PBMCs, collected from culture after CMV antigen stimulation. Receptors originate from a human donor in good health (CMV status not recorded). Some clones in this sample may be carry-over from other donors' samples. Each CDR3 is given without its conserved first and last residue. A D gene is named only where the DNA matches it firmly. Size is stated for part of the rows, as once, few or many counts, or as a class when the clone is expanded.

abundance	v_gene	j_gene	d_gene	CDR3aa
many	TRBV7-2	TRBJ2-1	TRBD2	ASSSHLVSGSGNEQF
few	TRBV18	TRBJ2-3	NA	ASSRRDSLRTDTQY
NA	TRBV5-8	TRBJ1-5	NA	ASSFSSGYSSNQPQH
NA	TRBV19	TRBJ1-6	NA	ASSIRGNNSPLH
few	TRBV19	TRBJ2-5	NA	ASSQTAQETQY
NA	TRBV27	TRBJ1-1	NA	ASTQSGRGEAF
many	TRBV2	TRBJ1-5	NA	ASTRGSNQPQH
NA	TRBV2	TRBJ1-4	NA	ASIDSGNEKLF
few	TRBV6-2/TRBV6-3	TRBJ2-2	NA	ASKSYGNTGELF
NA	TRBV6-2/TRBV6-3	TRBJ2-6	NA	ASSYGRGRFWFGANVLT
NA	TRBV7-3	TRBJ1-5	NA	ASSSSPGQPQH
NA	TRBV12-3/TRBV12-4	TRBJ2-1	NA	ASSLWGDRRFNEQF
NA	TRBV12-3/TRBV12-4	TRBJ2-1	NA	ASSAGGGHEQF
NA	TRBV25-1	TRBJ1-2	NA	ASRSVQGNYGYT
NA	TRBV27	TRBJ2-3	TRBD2	ASSLPRLAVSTDTQY
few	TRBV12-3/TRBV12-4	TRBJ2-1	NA	ASSIALGIRGSGEQF
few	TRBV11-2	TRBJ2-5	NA	ASRPGAGLLQETQY
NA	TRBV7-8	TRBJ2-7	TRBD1	ASSFGTGPTYEQY
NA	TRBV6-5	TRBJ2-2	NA	ASSPTGGANTGELF
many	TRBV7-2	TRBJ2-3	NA	ASSLAGVLTDTQY
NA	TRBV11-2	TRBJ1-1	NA	ASSSQDTNTEAF
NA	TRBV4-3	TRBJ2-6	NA	ASSQAHPVNVLT
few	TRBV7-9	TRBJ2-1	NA	ASSPNPDEQF
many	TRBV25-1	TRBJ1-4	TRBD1	ASIDRASSMAEKLF
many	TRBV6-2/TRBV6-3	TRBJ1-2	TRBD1	ASSRTGAGYT
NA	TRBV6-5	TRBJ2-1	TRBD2	ASSRPTILAVNEQF
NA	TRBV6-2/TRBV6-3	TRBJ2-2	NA	ASSIGTPGPGELF
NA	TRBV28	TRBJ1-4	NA	ASTLVAGFEKLF
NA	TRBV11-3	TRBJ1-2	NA	ASSHTQGFYGYT
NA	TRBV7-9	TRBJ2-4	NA	ASSSTGPAAKNIQY
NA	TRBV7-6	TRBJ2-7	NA	ASVGLRGYEQY
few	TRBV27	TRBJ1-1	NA	ASSSSYRALNTEAF
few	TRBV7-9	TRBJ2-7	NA	ASSLALTGEQY
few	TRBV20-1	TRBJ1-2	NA	SAREEIDYGYT
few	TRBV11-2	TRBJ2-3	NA	ASCDRARADTQY
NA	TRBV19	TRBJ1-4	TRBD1	ASTDRGVNEKLF
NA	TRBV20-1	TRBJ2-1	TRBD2	SVIAGGVFYNEQF
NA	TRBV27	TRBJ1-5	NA	ASSLPLGERSNQPQH
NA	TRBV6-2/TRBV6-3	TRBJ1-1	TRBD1	ASSIPGQYTEAF
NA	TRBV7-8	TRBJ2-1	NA	ASSPQTMSSYNEQF
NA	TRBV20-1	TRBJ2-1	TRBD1	SQGARYNEQF
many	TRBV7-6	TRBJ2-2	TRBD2	ASSPSGTSGRFGGELF
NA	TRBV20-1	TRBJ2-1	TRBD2	SARDLAGGNEQF